This T cell receptor (beta chain) was identified in a study of stem cell transplantation in POMP-related autoinflammatory disease (dated by TCRdb to the early 2020s). For the wider study: It was hypothesized that MHC class I-dependent CD8+ T-cell differentiation and positive selection are impaired by defective thymoproteasomes, resulting in skewing of the TRB repertoire. Prior to transplant, the patients had skewing toward CD4+ naive T cells, low CD8+ T-cell proportions, and reduced T-cell cytokine secretion. The effect of POMP deficiency on T-cell receptor beta repertoire diversity and CDR3 characteristics was assessed using high-throughput TRB sequencing. After transplant, DNA chimerism analysis showed 100% donor engraftment of neutrophils and platelets through one year. Study-wide conclusions, independent of this receptor: Statistical significance for the trend toward lower diversity and increased clonality in PRAID patients was reached only for regulatory T cells. Across all analyzed T-cell subsets, PRAID patients tended toward lower TRB diversity and higher clonality. PRAID patients showed a restricted number of unique TRB V-J gene pairings.

To note about this clone: Its antigen specificity is not known. Per-base qualities were not stored, and no clone one base away is much larger.

CDR1 and CDR2 were assigned from the germline V gene as MDHEN and SYDVKM. The CDR3 spans 18 residues, from the cysteine through the phenylalanine. Only the CDR3 region is kept as DNA, spanning 54 bases read in frame from base 1. At the junction V is shortened by 6 bases and J by 0 bases; bases outside the gene matches: 12. The library came from the immunoSEQ multiplex PCR assay. Per the source publication's procedure: Repertoire diversity was quantified with Shannon entropy, accounting for clonal size distribution. The Gini-Simpson index (Simpson_1-D) was used to measure inequality in clonotype distribution. TCRdb mirrors the immuneACCESS table, restricted to in-frame sequences. Some clones are absent from its copies; in checked studies, under half trace to an unresolved V gene, and the reason for the others is unknown. V, J and clone size are taken as reported in that table, and D and trimming were inferred from the DNA itself. A total of tens of thousands of clones appear in this sample, approximately 90% of them only once. About 0.69% of the sample is held by the ten biggest clonotypes.

In light of the paper, this sample's time point label describes: after hematopoietic stem cell transplant. PRAID was marked by prominent immunodeficiency together with autoinflammation. T-cell subsets (conventional T cells, CD8+ T cells, regulatory T cells, T follicular helper cells) were sorted before TRB sequencing. The rearrangement joined TRBV28 to TRBJ1-3; a stretch of 9 junction bases matches TRBD1. The source is a human patient with POMP-related autoinflammation and immune dysregulation (PRAID). After a transplant, some of the T cells may come from the graft donor. The sample was CD4+ T cells from PBMCs, taken after stem cell transplantation. The CDR3 reads as follows: CASSRYPGTGLSGNTIYF. The DNA reads as follows: TGTGCCAGCAGCCGGTACCCCGGGACAGGGCTCTCTGGAAACACCATATATTTT. Where the CDR3 stops, the reference TRBV28 and TRBJ1-3 genes take over; the full variable domain is DVKVTQSSRYLVKRTGEKVFLECVQDMDHENMFWYRQDPGLGLRLIYFSYDVKMKEKGDIPEGYSVSREKKERFSLILESASTNQTSMYLCASSRYPGTGLSGNTIYFGEGSWLTVV.